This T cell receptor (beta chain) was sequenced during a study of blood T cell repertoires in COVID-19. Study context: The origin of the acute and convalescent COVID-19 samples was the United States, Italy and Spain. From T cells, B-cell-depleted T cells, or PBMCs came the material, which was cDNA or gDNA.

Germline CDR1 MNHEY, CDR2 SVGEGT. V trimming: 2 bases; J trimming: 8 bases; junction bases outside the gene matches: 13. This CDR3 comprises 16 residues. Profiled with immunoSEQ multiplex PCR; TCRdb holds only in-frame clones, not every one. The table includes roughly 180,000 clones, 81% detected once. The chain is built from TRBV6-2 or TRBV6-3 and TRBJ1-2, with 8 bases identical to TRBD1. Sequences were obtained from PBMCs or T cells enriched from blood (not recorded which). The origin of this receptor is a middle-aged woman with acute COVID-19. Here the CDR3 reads CASSYPGQGGLRGYTF. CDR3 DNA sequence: TGTGCCAGCAGTTACCCTGGACAGGGAGGTTTGCGAGGCTACACCTTC.